This TCR beta chain was sequenced for a study of OX40 agonist ivuxolimab in advanced cancers. Across the whole study: The treatment was a fully human IgG2 OX40 agonist, ivuxolimab. The study enrolled dose-escalation patients with hepatocellular carcinoma, melanoma, renal cell or head and neck cancer. Study-wide results and limits: The study found that CD8+ T cells averaged more expanded clones than CD4+.

No patient had autoimmune disease or received systemic immunosuppression. TCRdb keeps only in-frame clones here, not all; method: immunoSEQ multiplex PCR. The sample has approximately 70,000 clones, around nine tenths seen once. As to this clone: What it recognizes is unknown.

The sequences come from CD4+ or CD8+ T cells sorted from blood, collected in a trial of the OX40 agonist ivuxolimab. The clonotype was recovered from an adult with an advanced solid tumor such as melanoma, head and neck, liver or kidney cancer.

In nucleotides, the CDR3 is TGTGCCAGCAGTTATGTGAGAACGGAGACGGGGACCCAGTACTTC. Its translation: CASSYVRTETGTQYF. This chain joins TRBV2 and TRBJ2-5, with D hard to call. Germline V CDR1 and CDR2: SNHLY, FYNNEI. The CDR3 is 15 residues long. Trimming pared 5 bases from V and 7 bases from J, leaving 20 bases between. Filled out from reference TRBV2 and TRBJ2-5, the complete variable domain reads EPEVTQTPSHQVTQMGQEVILRCVPISNHLYFYWYRQILGQKVEFLVSFYNNEISEKSEIFDDQFSVERPDGSNFTLKIRSTKLEDSAMYFCASSYVRTETGTQYFGPGTRLLVL.